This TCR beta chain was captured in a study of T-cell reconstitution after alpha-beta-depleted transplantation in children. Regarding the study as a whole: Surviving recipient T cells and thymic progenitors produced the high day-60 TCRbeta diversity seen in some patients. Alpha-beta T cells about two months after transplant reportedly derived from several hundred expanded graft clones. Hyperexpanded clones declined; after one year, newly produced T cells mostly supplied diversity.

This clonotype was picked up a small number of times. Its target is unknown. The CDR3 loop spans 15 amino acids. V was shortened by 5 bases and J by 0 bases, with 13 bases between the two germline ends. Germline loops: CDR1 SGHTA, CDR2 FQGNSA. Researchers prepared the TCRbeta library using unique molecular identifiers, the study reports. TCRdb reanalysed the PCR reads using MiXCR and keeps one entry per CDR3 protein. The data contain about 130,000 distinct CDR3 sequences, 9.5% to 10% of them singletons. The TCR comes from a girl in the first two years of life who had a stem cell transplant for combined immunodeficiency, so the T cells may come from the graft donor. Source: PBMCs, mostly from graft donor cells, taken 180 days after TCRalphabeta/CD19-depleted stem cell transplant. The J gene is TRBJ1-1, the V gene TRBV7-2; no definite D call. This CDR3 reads CASSIRFTVNTEAFF. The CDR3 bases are TGTGCCAGCAGCATCCGTTTTACGGTGAACACTGAAGCTTTCTTT.